This TCR beta chain originates from a study of T cell responses to AZD1222 COVID-19 vaccine. Turning to the study itself: Second doses were pooled across both intervals (about 4 or about 12 weeks).

The study's findings and limits: Clonal diversity may have been underestimated in mostly white British donors.

About this clone itself: Its antigen is not known.

Trimming took 1 base from V and 4 from J, leaving 11 bases between them. Germline assignment: CDR1 SGHRS and CDR2 YFSETQ. The CDR3 contains 14 residues. Clones were sequenced by immunoSEQ multiplex PCR, and TCRdb holds only the in-frame ones, with some missing. This table holds approximately 170,000 clones, roughly 90% found once. The TCR was taken from an adult in good health. Sequenced here: peripheral blood, sampled on day 0 of AZD1222 vaccination. This chain uses TRBV5-1 with TRBJ1-2; weak D call: TRBD1 (6 bases). CDR3 DNA: TGCGCCAGCAGCTTGATGGAAGGGGGCTATGGCTACACCTTC. It translates to CASSLMEGGYGYTF.